This record covers a single TCR beta chain. CD8+ and CD4+ blood T cells underwent TCR beta sequencing. Purification of the CD8+ and CD4+ T cells relied on negative isolation, and TEMRA cells underwent FACS enrichment. This sample was included in a study of CD8 T cells in Susac syndrome. V shed 3 bases, J shed 4 bases, and the junction held 1 base outside the gene matches. The CDR3 length is 15 residues. RNA in amounts of roughly 0.45 to 1 ug was reverse transcribed with random hexamers. immunoSEQ multiplex PCR amplified TCR beta CDR3 across 54 Vbeta, 13 Jbeta. TCRdb ran MiXCR on the immunoSEQ multiplex PCR reads and lists one entry per CDR3 protein. Here the sample spans 150,000 to 200,000 distinct CDR3 sequences, approximately 93% being singletons.

The specimen sequenced was CD4+ T cells from PBMCs. The sequence was obtained from a human donor with multiple sclerosis. The J gene is TRBJ2-2, the V gene TRBV12-3 or TRBV12-4, with 11 bases fitting TRBD2. As DNA, the CDR3 is TGTGCCAGCAGTTTTAGCGGGAGGGGCACCGGGGAGCTGTTTTTT. Its translation is CASSFSGRGTGELFF.